Below are 8 T cell receptor beta chains sequenced from a single sample in a study of CD8+ T cells in alopecia areata. After isolation, RNA underwent reverse transcription to generate cDNA as the sequencing template. TCRdb keeps only in-frame clones here, not all; method: immunoSEQ multiplex PCR. This sample has roughly 150,000 clones, with about 51% found just once. The input for sequencing was CD8+ T cells sorted from blood, taken at week 0. The receptors originated from a human donor with alopecia areata.

The chain has TRBV30 and TRBJ1-1; 7 positions agree with TRBD1. V lost 3 bases to trimming and J lost 1 base; unmatched junction nucleotides: 2. CDR3 size: 13 residues. CDR1 is GTSNPN and CDR2 is SVGIG in the germline V gene (reference sequence). CDR3 coding DNA: TGTGCCTGGAGGGGACAGCCGAACACTGAAGCTTTCTTT. Amino acids: CAWRGQPNTEAFF.

The CDR3 loop reads CAWIFSATGELFF. CDR3 sequence (DNA): TGTGCCTGGATATTTAGCGCCACCGGGGAGCTGTTTTTT. This chain joins TRBV30 and TRBJ2-2; weak D call: TRBD2 (5 bases). Germline loops: CDR1 GTSNPN, CDR2 SVGIG (reference sequence). V lost 4 bases, J lost 4 bases, and 10 bases lay in between. The CDR3 consists of 13 residues.

This clone was found a few times. This same CDR3 is encoded by further DNA sequences in the sample. V is TRBV7-9 and J is TRBJ2-7; D gene uncertain. Per the germline V gene, CDR1 is SEHNR and CDR2 is FQNEAQ (reference sequence). CDR3 length equals 11 residues. V lost 5 bases, J lost 1 base, and 3 bases lay in between. The CDR3 sequence: CASSLSYEQYF. The DNA for the CDR3 is TGTGCCAGCAGCCTATCCTACGAGCAGTACTTC.

This clone occurred many times. The chain employs TRBV11-2 and TRBJ2-6; D gene uncertain. Germline V lookup: CDR1 SGHAT, CDR2 FQNNGV. V was trimmed by 1 base and J by 6 bases, leaving 10 bases between them. The CDR3 is 15 residues long. This chain's CDR3 is CASSLGDLLANVLTF. For the CDR3, the DNA is TGTGCCAGCAGCTTAGGTGACCTGCTGGCCAACGTCCTGACTTTC.

The J gene is TRBJ2-7, the V gene TRBV30, with 11 bases lining up with TRBD2. Germline loops: CDR1 GTSNPN, CDR2 SVGIG (reference sequence). Unmatched junction bases numbered 7, after V lost 2 bases and J lost 7 bases. CDR3 length equals 14 residues. The CDR3 DNA follows: TGTGCCTGGAGTCAGGGACTAGCGGCGGGGGAGCAGTACTTC. As protein: CAWSQGLAAGEQYF.

The V gene is TRBV27, the J gene TRBJ1-5; a possible D gene is TRBD1 (5 bases). CDR3 size: 15 residues. The V gene lost 5 bases and the J gene lost 6 bases, with 17 bases spanning the gap. Per the germline V gene, CDR1 is MNHEY and CDR2 is SMNVEV (reference sequence). The CDR3: CASSPYAGTGQPQHF. The DNA of the CDR3 is TGTGCCAGCAGTCCATACGCAGGGACGGGTCAGCCCCAGCATTTT.

The CDR3: CASSPIPGENTEAFF. The CDR3 DNA reads as TGTGCCAGCAGCCCGATCCCGGGGGAGAACACTGAAGCTTTCTTT. This chain links TRBV9 with TRBJ1-1, with D possibly matching TRBD1 (5 bases). Trimming left V 4 bases short and J 1 base short, with 14 bases between. This CDR3 spans 15 amino acids. CDR1 and CDR2 (germline): SGDLS, YYNGEE.

The gene calls are TRBV11-3 and TRBJ1-2; D not certain. V gave up 0 bases and J gave up 2 bases, with 4 bases separating them. Germline CDR1 reads SGHNT; CDR2 reads YENEEA. The CDR3 runs 13 residues. As DNA, the CDR3 is TGTGCCAGCAGCTTAGAGGAGAACTATGGCTACACCTTC. As protein: CASSLEENYGYTF.